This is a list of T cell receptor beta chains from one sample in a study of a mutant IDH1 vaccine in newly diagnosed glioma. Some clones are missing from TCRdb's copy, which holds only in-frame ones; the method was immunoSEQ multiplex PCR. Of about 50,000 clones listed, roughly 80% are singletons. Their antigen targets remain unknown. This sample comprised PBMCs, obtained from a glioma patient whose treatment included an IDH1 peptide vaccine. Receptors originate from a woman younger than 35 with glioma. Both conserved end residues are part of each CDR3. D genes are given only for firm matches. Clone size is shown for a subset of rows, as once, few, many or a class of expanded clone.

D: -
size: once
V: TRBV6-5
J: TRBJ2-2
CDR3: CASSSPGDTGELFF
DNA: TGTGCCAGCAGTTCTCCGGGGGACACCGGGGAGCTGTTTTTT

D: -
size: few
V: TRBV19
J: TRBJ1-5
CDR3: CASRATGSSNQPQHF
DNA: TGTGCCAGTAGGGCAACAGGGTCGAGCAATCAGCCCCAGCATTTT

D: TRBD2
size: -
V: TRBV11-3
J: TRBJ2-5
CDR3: CASSLDRGRREGQETQYF
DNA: TGTGCCAGCAGCTTAGATCGGGGGAGGCGGGAGGGCCAAGAGACCCAGTACTTC

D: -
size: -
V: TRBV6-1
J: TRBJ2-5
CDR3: CASSVKRIWYQETQYF
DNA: TGTGCCAGCAGTGTTAAGCGGATCTGGTACCAAGAGACCCAGTACTTC

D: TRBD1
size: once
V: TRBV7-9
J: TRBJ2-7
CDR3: CASSLGQGPNYEQYF
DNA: TGTGCCAGCAGCCTAGGACAGGGGCCTAACTACGAGCAGTACTTC

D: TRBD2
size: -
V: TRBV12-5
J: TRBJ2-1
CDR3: CASGSPGASGGYNEQFF
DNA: TGTGCTAGTGGTTCCCCAGGGGCTAGCGGGGGTTACAATGAGCAGTTCTTC

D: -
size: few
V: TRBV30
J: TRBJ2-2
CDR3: CAWSRSRVGTGELFF
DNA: TGTGCCTGGAGTAGGAGCAGGGTGGGGACCGGGGAGCTGTTTTTT

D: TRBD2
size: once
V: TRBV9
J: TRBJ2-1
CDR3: CASSFPSGEQFF
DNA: TGTGCCAGCAGCTTTCCTAGCGGGGAGCAGTTCTTC

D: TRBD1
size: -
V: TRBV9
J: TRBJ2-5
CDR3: CASSVEEKDRAVETQYF
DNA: TGTGCCAGCAGCGTAGAAGAAAAGGACAGGGCCGTGGAGACCCAGTACTTC

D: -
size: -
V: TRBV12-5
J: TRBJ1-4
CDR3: CASGFYGLRWPNEKLFF
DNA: TGTGCTAGTGGTTTCTACGGTCTCAGGTGGCCTAATGAAAAACTGTTTTTT

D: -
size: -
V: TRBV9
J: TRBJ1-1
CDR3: CASSVGRVAYTEAFF
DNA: TGTGCCAGCAGCGTAGGCAGGGTCGCGTACACTGAAGCTTTCTTT

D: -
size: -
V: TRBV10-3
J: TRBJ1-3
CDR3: CASSTGPGNTIYF
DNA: TGTGCCAGCTCTACAGGTCCTGGAAACACCATATATTTT

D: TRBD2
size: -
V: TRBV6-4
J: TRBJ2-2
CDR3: CASSQVAGVSNTGELFF
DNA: TGTGCCAGCTCCCAAGTGGCGGGGGTTTCGAACACCGGGGAGCTGTTTTTT

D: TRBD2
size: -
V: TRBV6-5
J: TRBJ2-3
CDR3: CASRHSGGTDTQYF
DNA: TGTGCCAGCAGGCATTCCGGGGGGACAGATACGCAGTATTTT

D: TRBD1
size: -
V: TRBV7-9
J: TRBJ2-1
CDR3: CASSFQGALSNEQFF
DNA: TGTGCCAGCAGCTTCCAGGGGGCACTCTCCAATGAGCAGTTCTTC

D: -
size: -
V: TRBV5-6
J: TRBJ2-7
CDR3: CASSFRQTYEQYF
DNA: TGTGCCAGCAGCTTTCGACAGACCTACGAGCAGTACTTC

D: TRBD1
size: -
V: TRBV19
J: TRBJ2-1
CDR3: CASSIGTGRSSYNEQFF
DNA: TGTGCCAGTAGTATAGGGACAGGGCGAAGCTCCTACAATGAGCAGTTCTTC

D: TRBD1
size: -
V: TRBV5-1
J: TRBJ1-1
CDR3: CASSVGTASMNTEAFF
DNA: TGCGCCAGCAGCGTTGGGACAGCGTCCATGAACACTGAAGCTTTCTTT

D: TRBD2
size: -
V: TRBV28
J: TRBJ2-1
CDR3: CASSSPSGVENEQFF
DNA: TGTGCCAGCAGTTCTCCTAGCGGGGTCGAGAATGAGCAGTTCTTC

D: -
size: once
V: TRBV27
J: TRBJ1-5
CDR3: CASSLGKSQPQHF
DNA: TGTGCCAGCAGTTTGGGGAAATCTCAGCCCCAGCATTTT

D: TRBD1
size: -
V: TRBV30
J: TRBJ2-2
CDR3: CAWSEGGVATGELFF
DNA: TGTGCCTGGAGTGAAGGGGGCGTCGCCACGGGGGAGCTGTTTTTT

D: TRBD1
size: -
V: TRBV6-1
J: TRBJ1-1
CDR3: CASRKGQGAEAFF
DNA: TGTGCCAGCAGGAAGGGACAGGGAGCTGAAGCTTTCTTT

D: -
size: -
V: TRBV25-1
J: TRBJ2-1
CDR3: CASIPGVASVYNEQFF
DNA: TGTGCCAGCATCCCCGGGGTGGCTAGCGTCTACAATGAGCAGTTCTTC

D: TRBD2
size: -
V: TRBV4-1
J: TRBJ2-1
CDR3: CASSQAEPGLAYGEQFF
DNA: TGCGCCAGCAGCCAAGCCGAGCCGGGACTAGCGTATGGTGAGCAGTTCTTC

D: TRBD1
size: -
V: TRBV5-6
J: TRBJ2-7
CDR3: CASSFPPPRGIDEQYF
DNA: TGTGCCAGCAGCTTCCCCCCGCCCAGGGGGATCGACGAGCAGTACTTC

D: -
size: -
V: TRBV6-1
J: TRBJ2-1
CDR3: CASSERPSVFHNEQFF
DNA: TGTGCCAGCAGTGAAAGGCCTAGCGTTTTCCACAATGAGCAGTTCTTC

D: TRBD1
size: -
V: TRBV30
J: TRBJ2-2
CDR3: CAWLTRQGPNTGELFF
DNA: TGTGCCTGGCTTACTCGACAGGGACCGAACACCGGGGAGCTGTTTTTT

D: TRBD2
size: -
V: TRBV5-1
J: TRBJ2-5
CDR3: CASSLDGGGQQETQYF
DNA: TGCGCCAGCAGCTTGGATGGCGGGGGGCAGCAAGAGACCCAGTACTTC

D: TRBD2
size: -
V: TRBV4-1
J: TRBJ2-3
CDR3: CASSHLSGGLSTDTQYF
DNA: TGCGCCAGCAGCCATCTTAGCGGGGGTCTATCCACAGATACGCAGTATTTT

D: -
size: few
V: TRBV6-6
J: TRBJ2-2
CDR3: CALGSGYTGELFF
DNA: TGTGCCCTTGGCAGCGGGTACACCGGGGAGCTGTTTTTT

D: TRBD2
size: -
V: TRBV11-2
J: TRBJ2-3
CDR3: CASSQSAGGQHTQYF
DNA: TGTGCCAGCAGCCAATCAGCGGGGGGGCAACATACGCAGTATTTT

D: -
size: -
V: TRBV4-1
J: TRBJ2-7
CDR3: CASLGQGYEQYF
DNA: TGCGCCAGCCTGGGGCAGGGCTACGAGCAGTACTTC

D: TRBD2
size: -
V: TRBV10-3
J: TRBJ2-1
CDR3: CAISETGTIPTNEQFF
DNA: TGTGCCATCAGTGAGACCGGGACTATCCCCACCAATGAGCAGTTCTTC

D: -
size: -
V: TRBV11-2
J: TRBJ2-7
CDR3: CASSLAARGYEQYF
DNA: TGTGCCAGCAGCTTAGCGGCCAGGGGTTACGAGCAGTACTTC

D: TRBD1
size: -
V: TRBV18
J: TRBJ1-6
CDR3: CASSPIVGTGSSKGNSPLHF
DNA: TGTGCCAGCTCACCGATCGTGGGGACAGGGTCATCCAAGGGGAATTCACCCCTCCACTTT

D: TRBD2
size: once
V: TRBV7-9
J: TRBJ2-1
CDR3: CASSTGLAGGPRSEQFF
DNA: TGTGCCAGCAGCACTGGACTAGCGGGAGGGCCGAGGAGTGAGCAGTTCTTC

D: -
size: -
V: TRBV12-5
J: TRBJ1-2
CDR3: CASGLARQVLRDGYTF
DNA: TGTGCTAGTGGTTTGGCGAGACAGGTGTTACGGGATGGCTACACCTTC

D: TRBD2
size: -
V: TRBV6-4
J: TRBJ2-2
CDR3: CASSGATSGSTGELFF
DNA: TGTGCCAGCAGTGGCGCGACTAGCGGTTCCACCGGGGAGCTGTTTTTT

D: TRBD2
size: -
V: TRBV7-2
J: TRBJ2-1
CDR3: CASGRVFGEQFF
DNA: TGTGCCAGCGGGAGGGTGTTTGGTGAGCAGTTCTTC

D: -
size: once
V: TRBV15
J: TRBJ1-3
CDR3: CATSPDGGNTIYF
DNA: TGTGCCACCAGCCCCGACGGGGGAAACACCATATATTTT

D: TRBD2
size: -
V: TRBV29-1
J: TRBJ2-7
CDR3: CSARGTTPYEQYF
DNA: TGCAGCGCCCGAGGGACTACACCCTACGAGCAGTACTTC

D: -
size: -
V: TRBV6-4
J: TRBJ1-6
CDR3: CASSDGDNSPLHF
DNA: TGTGCCAGCAGTGATGGTGACAATTCACCCCTCCACTTT

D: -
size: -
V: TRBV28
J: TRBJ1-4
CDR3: CASRHTNEKLFF
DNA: TGTGCCAGCAGACATACTAATGAAAAACTGTTTTTT

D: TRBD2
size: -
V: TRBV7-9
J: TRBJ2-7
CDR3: CASSSGGREQYF
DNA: TGTGCCAGCAGCTCGGGAGGGCGAGAGCAGTACTTC

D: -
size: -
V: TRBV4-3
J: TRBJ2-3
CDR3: CASSQDTVRTQYF
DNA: TGCGCCAGCAGCCAAGATACCGTCCGTACGCAGTATTTT

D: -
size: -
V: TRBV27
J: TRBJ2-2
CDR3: CASSLIYGARELFF
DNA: TGTGCCAGCAGTTTAATTTACGGGGCCAGGGAGCTGTTTTTT

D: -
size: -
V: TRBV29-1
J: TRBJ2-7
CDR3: CSVEDNSYEQYF
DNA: TGCAGCGTTGAGGACAACTCCTACGAGCAGTACTTC

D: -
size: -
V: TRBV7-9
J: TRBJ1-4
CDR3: CASSPGTRANEKLFF
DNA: TGTGCCAGCAGCCCCGGGACGCGGGCTAATGAAAAACTGTTTTTT

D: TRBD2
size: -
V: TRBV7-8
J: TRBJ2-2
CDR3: CASSSTGTSGYTGELFF
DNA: TGTGCCAGCAGCTCCACCGGGACTAGCGGATACACCGGGGAGCTGTTTTTT

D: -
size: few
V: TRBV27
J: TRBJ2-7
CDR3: CASSYRDAYEQYF
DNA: TGTGCCAGCAGTTATCGGGACGCCTACGAGCAGTACTTC

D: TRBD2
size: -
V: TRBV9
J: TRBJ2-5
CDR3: CASSVSGGTSGARETQYF
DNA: TGTGCCAGCAGCGTAAGCGGAGGGACTAGCGGGGCCAGAGAGACCCAGTACTTC

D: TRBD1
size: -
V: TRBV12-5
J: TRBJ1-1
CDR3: CASGPTRQGFNTEAFF
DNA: TGTGCTAGTGGACCCACCCGACAGGGTTTTAACACTGAAGCTTTCTTT

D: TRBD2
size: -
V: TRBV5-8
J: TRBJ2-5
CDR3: CASSLWTSQETQYF
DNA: TGTGCCAGCAGCCTTTGGACTAGCCAAGAGACCCAGTACTTC